Listed here are 5 T cell receptor beta chains from one sample, sequenced in a study of blood T cell repertoires in COVID-19. Clones were sequenced by immunoSEQ multiplex PCR, and TCRdb holds only the in-frame ones, with some missing. Of about 180,000 clones detected, 84% appear once; the ten largest clones hold around 7%. Sequenced sample: peripheral blood. Receptors were obtained from a human donor in a cohort sampled during active COVID-19.

The chain combines TRBV5-6 with TRBJ1-5, with D tentatively TRBD1 (5 bases). CDR3 length equals 15 residues. Germline V gene sequence: CDR1 SGHDT, CDR2 YYEEEE. The germline V and J ends were trimmed by 0 bases and 7 bases, with 14 bases remaining between them. CDR3 in amino acids: CASSLAGRVGQPQHF. CDR3 DNA: TGTGCCAGCAGCTTGGCCGGCAGGGTAGGACAGCCCCAGCATTTT.

The chain carries TRBV7-8 and TRBJ2-7; D is perhaps TRBD1 (6 bases). The germline V gene encodes CDR1 SGHVS and CDR2 FQNEAQ. V lost 1 base and J 5 bases, leaving 12 bases between the germline ends. The CDR3 is 14 residues long. DNA for the CDR3: TGTGCCAGCAGCTTAGGGCAGGGGACCCACGAGCAGTACTTC. This codes for CASSLGQGTHEQYF.

In its sample, this clone was seen once. V usage is TRBV6-5 and J usage is TRBJ2-2; perhaps TRBD2 as D (5 bases). Trimming shortened V by 5 bases and J by 4 bases, and 14 bases separated the two germline ends. This CDR3 comprises 15 residues. The V gene's germline CDR1 is MNHEY and CDR2 SVGAGI. The chain's CDR3 is CASSPGVAATGELFF. CDR3 DNA: TGTGCCAGCAGTCCCGGGGTCGCCGCCACCGGGGAGCTGTTTTTT.

J is TRBJ2-3 and V is TRBV5-1; 8 positions agree with TRBD1. V shed 7 bases and J 0 bases; nucleotides not matched to a gene: 4. The CDR3 length is 14 residues. Looked up from germline, CDR1 is SGHRS and CDR2 is YFSETQ. The CDR3 DNA reads as TGCGCCAGCGGACAGGGAACAAGCACAGATACGCAGTATTTT. Encoded protein: CASGQGTSTDTQYF.

The chain recombines TRBV5-3 with TRBJ2-1, with TRBD2 identical over 10 bases. TRBV5-3 is sorted into the ORF group, with uncertain function. J lost 1 base, V lost 3 bases, and 13 bases had no gene match. The CDR3 has 19 amino acids. The CDR3 is CARSYPRLAGFPSYNEQFF. In DNA form, the CDR3 reads TGTGCCAGAAGCTACCCTAGACTAGCGGGCTTTCCTTCCTACAATGAGCAGTTCTTC.